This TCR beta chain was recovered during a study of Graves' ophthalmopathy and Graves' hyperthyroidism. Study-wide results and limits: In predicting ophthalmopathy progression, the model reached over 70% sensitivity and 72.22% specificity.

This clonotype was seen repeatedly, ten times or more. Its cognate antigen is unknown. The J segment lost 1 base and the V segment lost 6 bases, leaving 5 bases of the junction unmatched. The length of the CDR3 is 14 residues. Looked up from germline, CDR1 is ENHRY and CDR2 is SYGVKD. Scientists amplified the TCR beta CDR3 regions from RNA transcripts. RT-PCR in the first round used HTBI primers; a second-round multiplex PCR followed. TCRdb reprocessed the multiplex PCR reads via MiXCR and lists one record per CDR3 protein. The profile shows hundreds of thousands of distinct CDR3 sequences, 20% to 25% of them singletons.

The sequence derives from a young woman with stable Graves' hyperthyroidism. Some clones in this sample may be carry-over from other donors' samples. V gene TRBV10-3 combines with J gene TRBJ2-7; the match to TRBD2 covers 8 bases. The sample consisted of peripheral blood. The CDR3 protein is CAIRIAGRSYEQYF. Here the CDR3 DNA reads TGTGCCATCAGGATAGCGGGACGATCCTACGAGCAGTACTTC.